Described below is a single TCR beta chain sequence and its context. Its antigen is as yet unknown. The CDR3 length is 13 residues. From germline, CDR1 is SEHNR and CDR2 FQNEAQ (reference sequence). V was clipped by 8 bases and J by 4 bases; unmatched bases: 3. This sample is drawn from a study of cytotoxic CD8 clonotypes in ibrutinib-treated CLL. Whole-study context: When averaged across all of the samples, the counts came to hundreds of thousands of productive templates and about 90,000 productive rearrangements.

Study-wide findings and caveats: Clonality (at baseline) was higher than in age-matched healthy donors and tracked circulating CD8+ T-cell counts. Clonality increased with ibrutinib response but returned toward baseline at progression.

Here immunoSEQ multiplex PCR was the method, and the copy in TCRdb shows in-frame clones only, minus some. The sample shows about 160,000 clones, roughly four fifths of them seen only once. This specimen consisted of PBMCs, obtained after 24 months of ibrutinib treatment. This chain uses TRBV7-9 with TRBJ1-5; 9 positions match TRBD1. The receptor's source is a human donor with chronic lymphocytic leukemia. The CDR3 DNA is TGTGCCAGCGAACAGGGGGCAAATCAGCCCCAGCATTTT. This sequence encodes CASEQGANQPQHF.